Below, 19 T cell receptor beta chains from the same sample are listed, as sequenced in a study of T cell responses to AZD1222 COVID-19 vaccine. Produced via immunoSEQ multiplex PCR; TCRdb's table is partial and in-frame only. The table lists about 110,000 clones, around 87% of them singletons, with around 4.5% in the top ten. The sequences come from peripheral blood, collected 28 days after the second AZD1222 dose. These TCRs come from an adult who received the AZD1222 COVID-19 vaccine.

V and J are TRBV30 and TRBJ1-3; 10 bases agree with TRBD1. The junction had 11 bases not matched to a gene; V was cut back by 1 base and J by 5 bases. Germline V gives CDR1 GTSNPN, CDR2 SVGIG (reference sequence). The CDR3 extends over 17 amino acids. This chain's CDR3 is CAWSAGTGDLARNTIYF. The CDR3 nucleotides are TGTGCCTGGAGTGCAGGGACAGGGGACCTGGCCAGAAACACCATATATTTT. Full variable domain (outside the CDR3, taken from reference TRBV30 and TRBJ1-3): SQTIHQWPATLVQPVGSPLSLECTVEGTSNPNLYWYRQAAGRGLQLLFYSVGIGQISSEVPQNLSASRPQDRQFILSSKKLLLSDSGFYLCAWSAGTGDLARNTIYFGEGSWLTVV.

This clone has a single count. CDR3 protein: CASSRPSSGGLGETQYF. In nucleotides, the CDR3 is TGTGCCAGCAGCCGTCCGAGTAGCGGGGGACTCGGAGAGACCCAGTACTTC. This rearrangement joins TRBV11-3 to TRBJ2-5, with 9 bases identical to TRBD2. Germline V gene data show CDR1 as SGHNT and CDR2 as YENEEA. J was trimmed by 4 bases and V by 5 bases; bases with no gene match: 14. CDR3 length equals 17 residues. The whole variable domain, filled in from reference TRBV11-3 and TRBJ2-5, reads EAGVVQSPRYKIIEKKQPVAFWCNPISGHNTLYWYLQNLGQGPELLIRYENEEAVDDSQLPKDRFSAERLKGVDSTLKIQPAELGDSAVYLCASSRPSSGGLGETQYFGPGTRLLVL.

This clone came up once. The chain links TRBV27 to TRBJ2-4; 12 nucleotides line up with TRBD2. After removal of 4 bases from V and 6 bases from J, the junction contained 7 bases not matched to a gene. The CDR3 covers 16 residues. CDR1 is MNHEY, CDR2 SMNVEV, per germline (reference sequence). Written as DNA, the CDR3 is TGTGCCAGCAGTTCCCGGCTAGCGGGAGGGGGAAACATTCAGTACTTC. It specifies CASSSRLAGGGNIQYF.

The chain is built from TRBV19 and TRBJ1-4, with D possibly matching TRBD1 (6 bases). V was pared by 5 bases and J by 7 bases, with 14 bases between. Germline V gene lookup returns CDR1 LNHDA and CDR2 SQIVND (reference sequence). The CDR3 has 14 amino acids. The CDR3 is CASSYRVSGEKLFF. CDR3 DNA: TGTGCCAGTAGTTACAGGGTTTCGGGTGAAAAACTGTTTTTT.

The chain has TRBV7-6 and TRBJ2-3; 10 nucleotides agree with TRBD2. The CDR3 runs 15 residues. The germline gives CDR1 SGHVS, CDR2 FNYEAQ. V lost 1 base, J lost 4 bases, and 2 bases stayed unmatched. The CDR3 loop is CASSLEGLAADTQYF. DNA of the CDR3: TGTGCCAGCAGCTTAGAAGGACTAGCGGCAGATACGCAGTATTTT.

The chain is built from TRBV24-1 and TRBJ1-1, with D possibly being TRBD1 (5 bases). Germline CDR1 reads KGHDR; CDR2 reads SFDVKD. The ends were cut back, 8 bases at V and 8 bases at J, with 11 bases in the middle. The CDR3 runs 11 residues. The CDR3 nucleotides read TGTGCCACCAAAAACCCAGGGGAAGCTTTCTTT. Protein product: CATKNPGEAFF.

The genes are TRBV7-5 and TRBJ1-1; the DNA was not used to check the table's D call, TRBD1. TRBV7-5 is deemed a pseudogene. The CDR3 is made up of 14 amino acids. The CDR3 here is CARSLLQGRCGAFF. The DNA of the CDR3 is TGTGCCAGAAGCTTGCTACAGGGGAGGTGCGGAGCTTTCTTT.

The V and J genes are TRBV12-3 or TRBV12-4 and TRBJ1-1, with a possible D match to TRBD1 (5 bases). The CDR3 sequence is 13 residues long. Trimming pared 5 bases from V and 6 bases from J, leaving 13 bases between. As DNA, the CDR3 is TGTGCCAGCAGTGAGTCCCGGGGCCCTGAAGCTTTCTTT. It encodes CASSESRGPEAFF.

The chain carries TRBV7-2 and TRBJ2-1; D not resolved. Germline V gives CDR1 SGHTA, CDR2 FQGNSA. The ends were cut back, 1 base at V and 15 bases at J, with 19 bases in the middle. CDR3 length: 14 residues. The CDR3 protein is CASSLEFGSENGFF. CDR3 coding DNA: TGTGCCAGCAGCTTAGAATTTGGGTCAGAGAATGGGTTCTTC.

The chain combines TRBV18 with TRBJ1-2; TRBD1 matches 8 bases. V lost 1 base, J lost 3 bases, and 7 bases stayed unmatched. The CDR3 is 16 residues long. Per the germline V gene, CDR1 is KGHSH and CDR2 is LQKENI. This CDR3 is CASSPRGRGRDYGYTF. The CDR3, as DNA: TGTGCCAGCTCACCACGAGGCAGGGGGCGCGACTATGGCTACACCTTC. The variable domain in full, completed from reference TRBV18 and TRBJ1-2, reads NAGVMQNPRHLVRRRGQEARLRCSPMKGHSHVYWYRQLPEEGLKFMVYLQKENIIDESGMPKERFSAEFPKEGPSILRIQQVVRGDSAAYFCASSPRGRGRDYGYTFGSGTRLTVV.

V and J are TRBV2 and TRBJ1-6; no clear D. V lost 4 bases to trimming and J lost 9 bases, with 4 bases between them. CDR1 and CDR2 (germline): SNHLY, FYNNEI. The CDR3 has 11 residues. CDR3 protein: CASSVSSPLHF. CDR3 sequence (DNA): TGTGCCAGCAGTGTAAGTTCACCCCTCCACTTT.

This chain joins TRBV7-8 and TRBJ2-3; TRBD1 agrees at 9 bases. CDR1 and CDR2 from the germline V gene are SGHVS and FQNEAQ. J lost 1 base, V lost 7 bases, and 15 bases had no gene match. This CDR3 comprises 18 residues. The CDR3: CASNPLSGTGIGTDTQYF. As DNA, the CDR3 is TGTGCCAGCAATCCTCTCTCCGGGACAGGGATCGGCACAGATACGCAGTATTTT. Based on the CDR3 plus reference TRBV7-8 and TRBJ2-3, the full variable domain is GAGVSQSPRYKVAKRGQDVALRCDPISGHVSLFWYQQALGQGPEFLTYFQNEAQLDKSGLPSDRFFAERPEGSVSTLKIQRTQQEDSAVYLCASNPLSGTGIGTDTQYFGPGTRLTVL.

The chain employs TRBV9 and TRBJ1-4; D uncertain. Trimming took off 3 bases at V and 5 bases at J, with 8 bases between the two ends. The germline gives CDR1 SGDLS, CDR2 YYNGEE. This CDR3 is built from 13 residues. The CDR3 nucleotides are TGTGCCAGCAGCGGTAGAGGAAATGAAAAACTGTTTTTT. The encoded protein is CASSGRGNEKLFF.

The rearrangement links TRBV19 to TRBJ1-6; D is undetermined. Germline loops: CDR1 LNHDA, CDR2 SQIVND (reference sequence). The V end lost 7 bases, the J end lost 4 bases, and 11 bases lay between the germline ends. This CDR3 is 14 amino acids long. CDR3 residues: CASNPGNYNSPLHF. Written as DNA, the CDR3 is TGTGCCAGTAACCCCGGGAATTATAATTCACCCCTCCACTTT.

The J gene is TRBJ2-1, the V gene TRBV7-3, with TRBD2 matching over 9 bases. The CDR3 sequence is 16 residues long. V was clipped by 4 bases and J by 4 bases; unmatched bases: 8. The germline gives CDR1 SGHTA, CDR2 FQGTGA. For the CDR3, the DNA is TGTGCCAGCAGCTCCCAAGCGGGGGGAATATACAATGAGCAGTTCTTC. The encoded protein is CASSSQAGGIYNEQFF.

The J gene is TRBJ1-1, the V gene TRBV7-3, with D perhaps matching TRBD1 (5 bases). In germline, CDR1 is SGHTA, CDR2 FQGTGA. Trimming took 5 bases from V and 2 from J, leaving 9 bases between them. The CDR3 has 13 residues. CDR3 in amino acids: CASSTGANTEAFF. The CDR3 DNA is TGTGCCAGCAGCACCGGGGCTAACACTGAAGCTTTCTTT. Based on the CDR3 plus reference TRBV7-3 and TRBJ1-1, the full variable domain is GAGVSQTPSNKVTEKGKYVELRCDPISGHTALYWYRQSLGQGPEFLIYFQGTGAADDSGLPNDRFFAVRPEGSVSTLKIQRTERGDSAVYLCASSTGANTEAFFGQGTRLTVV.

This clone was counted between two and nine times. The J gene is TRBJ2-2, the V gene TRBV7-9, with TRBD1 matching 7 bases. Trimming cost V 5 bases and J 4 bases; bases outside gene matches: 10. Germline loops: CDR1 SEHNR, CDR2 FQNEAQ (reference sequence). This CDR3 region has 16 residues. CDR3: CASSPMTGISTGELFF. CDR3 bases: TGTGCCAGCAGCCCGATGACAGGGATCAGCACCGGGGAGCTGTTTTTT.

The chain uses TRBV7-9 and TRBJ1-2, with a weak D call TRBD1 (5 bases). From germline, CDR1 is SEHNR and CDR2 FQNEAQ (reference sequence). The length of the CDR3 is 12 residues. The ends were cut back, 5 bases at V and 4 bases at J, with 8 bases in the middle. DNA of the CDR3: TGTGCCAGCAGCCGCGACAGCTATGGCTACACCTTC. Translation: CASSRDSYGYTF.

Written as DNA, the CDR3 is TGTGCCAGTAGCCCGGTATATCCGATGAACACTGAAGCTTTCTTT. It translates to CASSPVYPMNTEAFF. This chain connects TRBV19 to TRBJ1-1; D uncertain. The CDR3 spans 15 residues. With 6 bases removed from V and 0 bases from J, the gap between germline ends came to 14 bases. The V gene's germline CDR1 is LNHDA and CDR2 SQIVND (reference sequence).